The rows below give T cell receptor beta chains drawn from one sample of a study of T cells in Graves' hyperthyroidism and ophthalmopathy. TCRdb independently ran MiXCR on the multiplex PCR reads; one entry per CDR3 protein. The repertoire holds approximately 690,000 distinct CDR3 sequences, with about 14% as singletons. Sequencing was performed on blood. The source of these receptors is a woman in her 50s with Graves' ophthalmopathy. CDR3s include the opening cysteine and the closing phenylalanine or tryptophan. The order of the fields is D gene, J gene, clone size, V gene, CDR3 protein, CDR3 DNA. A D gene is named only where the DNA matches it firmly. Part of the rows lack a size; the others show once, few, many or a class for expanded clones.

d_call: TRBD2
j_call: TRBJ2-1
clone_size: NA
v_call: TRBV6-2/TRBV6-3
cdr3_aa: CASSPYTSGIKFF
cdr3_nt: TGTGCCAGCAGTCCCTATACTAGCGGGATAAAGTTCTTC

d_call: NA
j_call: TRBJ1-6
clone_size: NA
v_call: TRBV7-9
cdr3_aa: CASSPSGINSPLHF
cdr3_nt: TGTGCCAGCAGCCCCAGCGGCATTAATTCACCCCTCCACTTT

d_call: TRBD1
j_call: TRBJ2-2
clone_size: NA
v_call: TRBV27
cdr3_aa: CASSSVTGAGELFF
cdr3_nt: TGTGCCAGCAGTTCTGTGACAGGGGCCGGGGAGCTGTTTTTT

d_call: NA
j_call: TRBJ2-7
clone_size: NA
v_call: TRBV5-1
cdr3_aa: CASKAGVHEQYF
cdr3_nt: TGCGCCAGCAAGGCAGGGGTACACGAGCAGTACTTC

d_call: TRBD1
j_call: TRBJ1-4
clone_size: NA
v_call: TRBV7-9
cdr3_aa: CASSLSRQGDEKLFF
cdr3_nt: TGTGCCAGCAGCTTAAGCCGACAGGGAGATGAAAAACTGTTTTTT

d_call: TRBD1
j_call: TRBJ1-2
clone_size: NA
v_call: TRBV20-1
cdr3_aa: CSARARDRGILHYGYTF
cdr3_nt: TGCAGTGCTAGAGCGAGGGACAGGGGGATTCTACACTATGGCTACACCTTC

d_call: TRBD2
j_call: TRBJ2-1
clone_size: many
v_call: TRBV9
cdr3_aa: CASSPSSGRDYNEQFF
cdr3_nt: TGTGCCAGCAGCCCTTCTAGCGGGAGAGACTACAATGAGCAGTTCTTC

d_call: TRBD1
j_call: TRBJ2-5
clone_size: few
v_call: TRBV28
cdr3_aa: CASSFWTGGRGRETQYF
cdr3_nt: TGTGCCAGCAGTTTTTGGACAGGGGGCAGGGGACGAGAGACCCAGTACTTC

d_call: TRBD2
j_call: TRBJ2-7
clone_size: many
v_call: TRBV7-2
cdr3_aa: CASELWGREGYEQYF
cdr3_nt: TGTGCCAGCGAGCTATGGGGACGGGAGGGCTACGAGCAGTACTTC

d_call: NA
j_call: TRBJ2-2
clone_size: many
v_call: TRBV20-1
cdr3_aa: CSAPRSGNTGELFF
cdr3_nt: TGCAGTGCTCCACGTAGCGGAAACACCGGGGAGCTGTTTTTT

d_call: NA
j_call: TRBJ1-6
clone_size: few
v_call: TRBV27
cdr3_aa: CASSFGQNNSPLHF
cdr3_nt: TGTGCCAGCAGTTTCGGACAGAATAATTCACCCCTCCACTTT

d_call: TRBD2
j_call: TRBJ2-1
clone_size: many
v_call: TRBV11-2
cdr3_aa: CASSLKRQLAGGLQFF
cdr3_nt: TGTGCCAGCAGCTTAAAAAGACAGTTAGCGGGAGGTTTGCAGTTCTTC

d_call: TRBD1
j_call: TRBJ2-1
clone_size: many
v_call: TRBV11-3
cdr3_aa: CASSLDSGQVYNEQFF
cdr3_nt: TGTGCCAGCAGCTTAGATTCGGGACAGGTGTACAATGAGCAGTTCTTC

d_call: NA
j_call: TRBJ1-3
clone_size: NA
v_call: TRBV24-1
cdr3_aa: CATSESGSSGNTIYF
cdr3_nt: TGTGCCACCAGTGAGTCAGGGAGCTCTGGAAACACCATATATTTT

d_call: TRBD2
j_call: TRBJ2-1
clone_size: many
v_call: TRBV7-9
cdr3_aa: CASSLGGGRAHNEQFF
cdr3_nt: TGTGCCAGCAGCTTAGGGGGCGGGAGGGCCCACAATGAGCAGTTCTTC

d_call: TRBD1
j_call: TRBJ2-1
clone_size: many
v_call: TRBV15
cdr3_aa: CATSRDPGTGLNEQFF
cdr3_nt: TGTGCCACCAGCAGAGATCCCGGGACAGGGCTAAATGAGCAGTTCTTC

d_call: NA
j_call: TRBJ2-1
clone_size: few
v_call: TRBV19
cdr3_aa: CASSILQSSYNEQFF
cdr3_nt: TGTGCCAGTAGTATTCTACAGAGCTCCTACAATGAGCAGTTCTTC

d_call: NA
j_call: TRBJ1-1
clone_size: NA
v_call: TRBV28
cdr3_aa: CASSLPPQGRVAESFF
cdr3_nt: TGTGCCAGCAGTCTCCCCCCTCAGGGAAGGGTCGCTGAATCTTTCTTT

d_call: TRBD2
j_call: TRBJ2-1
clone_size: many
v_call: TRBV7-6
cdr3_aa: CASTPISGRPLLQFF
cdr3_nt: TGTGCCAGCACCCCCATTAGCGGGAGGCCTCTATTGCAGTTCTTC

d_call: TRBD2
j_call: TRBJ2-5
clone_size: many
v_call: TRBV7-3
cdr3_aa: CASSTSGTRGETQYF
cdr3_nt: TGTGCCAGCAGCACCTCCGGGACTAGAGGGGAGACCCAGTACTTC

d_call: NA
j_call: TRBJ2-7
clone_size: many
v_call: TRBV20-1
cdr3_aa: CSASDPSSEQYF
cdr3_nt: TGCAGTGCTAGTGACCCTAGCTCCGAGCAGTACTTC

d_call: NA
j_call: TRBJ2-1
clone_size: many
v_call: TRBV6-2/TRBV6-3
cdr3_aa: CASTGVAFGEQFF
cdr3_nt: TGTGCCAGCACCGGGGTGGCCTTCGGTGAGCAGTTCTTC

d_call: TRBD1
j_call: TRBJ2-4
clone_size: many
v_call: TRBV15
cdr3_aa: CATSRSTGIDIQYF
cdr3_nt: TGTGCCACCAGCAGATCGACAGGGATAGACATTCAGTACTTC

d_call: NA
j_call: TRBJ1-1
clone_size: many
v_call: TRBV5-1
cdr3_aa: CASSLTVGLMNTEAFF
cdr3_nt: TGCGCCAGCAGCTTGACAGTCGGCCTTATGAACACTGAAGCTTTCTTT

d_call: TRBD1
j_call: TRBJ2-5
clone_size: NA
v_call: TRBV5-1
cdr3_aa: CASSLDRGGQETQYF
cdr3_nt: TGCGCCAGCAGTTTAGACAGGGGAGGACAAGAGACCCAGTACTTC

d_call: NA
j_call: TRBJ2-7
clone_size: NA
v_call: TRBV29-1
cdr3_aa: CSVELGNSYEQYF
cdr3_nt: TGCAGCGTTGAATTGGGCAACTCCTACGAGCAGTACTTC

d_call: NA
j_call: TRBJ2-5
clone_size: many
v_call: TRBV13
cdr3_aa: CASSFGRQQETQYF
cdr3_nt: TGTGCCAGCAGTTTTGGGAGACAGCAAGAGACCCAGTACTTC